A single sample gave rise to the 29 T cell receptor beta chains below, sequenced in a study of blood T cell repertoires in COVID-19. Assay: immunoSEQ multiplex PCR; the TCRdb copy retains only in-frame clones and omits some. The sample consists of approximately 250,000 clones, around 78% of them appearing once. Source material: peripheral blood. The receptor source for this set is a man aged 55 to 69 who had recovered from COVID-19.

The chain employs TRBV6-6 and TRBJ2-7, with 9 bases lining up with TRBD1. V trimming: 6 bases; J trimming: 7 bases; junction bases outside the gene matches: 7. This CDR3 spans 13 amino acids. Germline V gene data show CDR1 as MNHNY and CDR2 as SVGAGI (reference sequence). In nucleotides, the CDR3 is TGTGCCAGCAGACTACAGGGGGCGGGGGAGCAGTACTTC. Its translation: CASRLQGAGEQYF.

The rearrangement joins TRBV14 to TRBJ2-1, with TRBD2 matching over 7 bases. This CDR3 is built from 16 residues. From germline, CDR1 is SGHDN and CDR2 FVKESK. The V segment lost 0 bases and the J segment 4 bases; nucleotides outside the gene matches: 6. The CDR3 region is CASSQETGRPYNEQFF. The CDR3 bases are TGTGCCAGCAGCCAAGAGACCGGGAGGCCGTACAATGAGCAGTTCTTC.

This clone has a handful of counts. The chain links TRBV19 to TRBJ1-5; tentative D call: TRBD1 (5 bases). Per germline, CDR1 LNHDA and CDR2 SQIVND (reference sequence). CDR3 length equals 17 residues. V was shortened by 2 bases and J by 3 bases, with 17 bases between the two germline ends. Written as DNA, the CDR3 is TGTGCCAGTAGTATAAGGCTCAGGGCTGGGATCAATCAGCCCCAGCATTTT. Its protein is CASSIRLRAGINQPQHF.

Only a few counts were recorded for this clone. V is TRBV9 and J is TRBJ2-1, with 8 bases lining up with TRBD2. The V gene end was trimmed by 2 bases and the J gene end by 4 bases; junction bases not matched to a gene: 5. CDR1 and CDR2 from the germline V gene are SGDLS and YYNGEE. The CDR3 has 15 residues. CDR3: CASSVLGGEYNEQFF. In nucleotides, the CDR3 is TGTGCCAGCAGCGTCCTCGGGGGGGAGTACAATGAGCAGTTCTTC.

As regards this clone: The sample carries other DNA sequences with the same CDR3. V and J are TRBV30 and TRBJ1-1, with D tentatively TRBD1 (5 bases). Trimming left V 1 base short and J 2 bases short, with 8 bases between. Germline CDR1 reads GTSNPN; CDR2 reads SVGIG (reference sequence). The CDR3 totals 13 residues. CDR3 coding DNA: TGTGCCTGGAGTGGGGACTCTAACACTGAAGCTTTCTTT. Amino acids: CAWSGDSNTEAFF.

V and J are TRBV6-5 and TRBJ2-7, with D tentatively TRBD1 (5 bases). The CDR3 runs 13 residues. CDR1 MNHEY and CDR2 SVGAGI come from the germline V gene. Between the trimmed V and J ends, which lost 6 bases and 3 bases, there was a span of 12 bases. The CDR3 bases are TGTGCCAGCAGGGCCAGAAGGGGCTACGAGCAGTACTTC. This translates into CASRARRGYEQYF.

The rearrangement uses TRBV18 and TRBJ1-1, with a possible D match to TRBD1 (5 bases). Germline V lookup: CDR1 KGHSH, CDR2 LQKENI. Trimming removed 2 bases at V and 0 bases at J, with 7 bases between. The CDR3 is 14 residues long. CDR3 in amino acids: CASSPLQVNTEAFF. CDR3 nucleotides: TGTGCCAGCTCACCATTACAGGTGAACACTGAAGCTTTCTTT.

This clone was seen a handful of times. As DNA, the CDR3 is TGCAGTGCTAGTCTACTAGCGGGGGGAGTTGAGCAGTTCTTC. Protein sequence: CSASLLAGGVEQFF. J is TRBJ2-1 and V is TRBV20-1; TRBD2 matches at 12 bases. Germline-derived CDR1 and CDR2 are DFQATT and SNEGSKA (reference sequence). Trimming removed 3 bases from V and 9 bases from J; junction bases left unmatched: 6. The CDR3 sequence is 14 residues long.

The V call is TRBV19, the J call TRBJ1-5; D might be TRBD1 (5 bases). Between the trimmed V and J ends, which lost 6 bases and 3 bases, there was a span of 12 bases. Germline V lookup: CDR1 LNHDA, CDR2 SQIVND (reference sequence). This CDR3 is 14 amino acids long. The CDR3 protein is CASSEQAPNQPQHF. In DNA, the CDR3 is TGTGCCAGTAGCGAACAGGCCCCCAATCAGCCCCAGCATTTT. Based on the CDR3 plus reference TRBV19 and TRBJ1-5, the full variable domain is DGGITQSPKYLFRKEGQNVTLSCEQNLNHDAMYWYRQDPGQGLRLIYYSQIVNDFQKGDIAEGYSVSREKKESFPLTVTSAQKNPTAFYLCASSEQAPNQPQHFGDGTRLSIL.

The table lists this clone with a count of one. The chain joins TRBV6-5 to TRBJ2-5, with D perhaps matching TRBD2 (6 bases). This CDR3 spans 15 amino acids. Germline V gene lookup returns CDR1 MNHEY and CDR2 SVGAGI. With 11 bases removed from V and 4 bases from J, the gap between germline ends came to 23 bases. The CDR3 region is CAGGSGQGLRETQYF. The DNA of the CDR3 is TGTGCCGGGGGGAGTGGTCAGGGCCTAAGAGAGACCCAGTACTTC.

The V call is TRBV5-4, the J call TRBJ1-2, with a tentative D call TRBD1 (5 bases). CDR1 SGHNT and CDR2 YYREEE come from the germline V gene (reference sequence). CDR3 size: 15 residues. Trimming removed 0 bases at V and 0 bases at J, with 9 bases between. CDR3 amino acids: CASSLVGGSNYGYTF. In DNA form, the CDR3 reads TGTGCCAGCAGCTTGGTCGGGGGGTCTAACTATGGCTACACCTTC.

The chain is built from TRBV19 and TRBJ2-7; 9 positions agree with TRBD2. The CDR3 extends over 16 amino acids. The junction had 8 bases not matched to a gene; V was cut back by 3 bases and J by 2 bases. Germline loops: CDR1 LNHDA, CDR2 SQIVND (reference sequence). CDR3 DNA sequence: TGTGCCAGTAGTATGGGGGGACTAGCCCGACCCTACGAGCAGTACTTC. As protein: CASSMGGLARPYEQYF.

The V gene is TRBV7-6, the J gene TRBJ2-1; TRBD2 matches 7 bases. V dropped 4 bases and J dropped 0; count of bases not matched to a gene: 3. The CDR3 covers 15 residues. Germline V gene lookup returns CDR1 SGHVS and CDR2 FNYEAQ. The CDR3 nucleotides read TGTGCCAGCAGCTCAAGCGGGGACTCCTACAATGAGCAGTTCTTC. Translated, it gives CASSSSGDSYNEQFF.

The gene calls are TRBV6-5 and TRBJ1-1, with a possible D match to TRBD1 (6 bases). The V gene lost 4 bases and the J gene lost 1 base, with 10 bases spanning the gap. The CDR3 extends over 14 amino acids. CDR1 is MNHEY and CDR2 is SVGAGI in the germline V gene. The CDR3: CASSSTGPNTEAFF. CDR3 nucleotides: TGTGCCAGCAGTTCCACAGGGCCGAACACTGAAGCTTTCTTT.

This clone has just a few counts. The CDR3 region is CASSLASGRAETQYF. CDR3 DNA: TGTGCCAGCAGCTTAGCTAGCGGGAGGGCAGAGACCCAGTACTTC. This chain joins TRBV7-8 and TRBJ2-5, with 11 nucleotides matching TRBD2. The CDR3 covers 15 residues. V dropped 0 bases and J dropped 4; count of bases not matched to a gene: 1. The V gene's germline CDR1 is SGHVS and CDR2 FQNEAQ.

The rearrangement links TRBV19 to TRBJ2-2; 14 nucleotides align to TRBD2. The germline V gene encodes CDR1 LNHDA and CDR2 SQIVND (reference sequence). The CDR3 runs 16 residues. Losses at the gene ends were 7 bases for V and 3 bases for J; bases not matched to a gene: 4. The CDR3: CASTRGLAGDTGELFF. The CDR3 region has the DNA TGTGCCAGTACCCGGGGACTAGCGGGAGACACCGGGGAGCTGTTTTTT.

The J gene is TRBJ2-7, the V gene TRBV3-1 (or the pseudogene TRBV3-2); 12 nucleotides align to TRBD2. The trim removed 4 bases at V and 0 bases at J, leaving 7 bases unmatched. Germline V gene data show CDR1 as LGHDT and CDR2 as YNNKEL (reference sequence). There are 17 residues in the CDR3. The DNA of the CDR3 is TGTGCCAGCAGCCCGCGACTAGCGGGGGCCAACTCCTACGAGCAGTACTTC. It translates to CASSPRLAGANSYEQYF.

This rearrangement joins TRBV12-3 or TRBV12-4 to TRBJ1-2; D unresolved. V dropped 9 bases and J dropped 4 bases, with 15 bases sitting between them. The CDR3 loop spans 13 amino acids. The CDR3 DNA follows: TGTGCCAGTTCTGGTAGCCCATCCTATGGCTACACCTTC. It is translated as CASSGSPSYGYTF.

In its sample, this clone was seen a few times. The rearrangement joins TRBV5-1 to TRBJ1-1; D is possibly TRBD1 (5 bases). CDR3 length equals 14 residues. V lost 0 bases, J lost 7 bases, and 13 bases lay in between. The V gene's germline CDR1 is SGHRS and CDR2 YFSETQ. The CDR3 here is CASSLEQGQGEAFF. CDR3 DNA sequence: TGCGCCAGCAGCTTGGAGCAGGGTCAGGGTGAAGCTTTCTTT.

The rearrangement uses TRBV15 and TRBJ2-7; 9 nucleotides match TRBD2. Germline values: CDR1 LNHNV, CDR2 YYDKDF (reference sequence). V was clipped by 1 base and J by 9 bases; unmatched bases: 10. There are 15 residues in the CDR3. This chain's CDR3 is CATSRVGLAGRLQYF. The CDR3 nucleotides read TGTGCCACCAGCAGAGTTGGCCTAGCGGGAAGGTTGCAGTACTTC.

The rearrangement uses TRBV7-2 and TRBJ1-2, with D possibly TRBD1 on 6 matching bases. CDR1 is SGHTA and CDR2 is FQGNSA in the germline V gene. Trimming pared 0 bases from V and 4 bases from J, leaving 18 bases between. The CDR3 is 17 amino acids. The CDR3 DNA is TGTGCCAGCAGCTTAGCGAGGTGGGGGGGGCGCACCTATGGCTACACCTTC. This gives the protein CASSLARWGGRTYGYTF. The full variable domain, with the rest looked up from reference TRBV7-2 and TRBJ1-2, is GAGVSQSPSNKVTEKGKDVELRCDPISGHTALYWYRQSLGQGLEFLIYFQGNSAPDKSGLPSDRFSAERTGGSVSTLTIQRTQQEDSAVYLCASSLARWGGRTYGYTFGSGTRLTVV.

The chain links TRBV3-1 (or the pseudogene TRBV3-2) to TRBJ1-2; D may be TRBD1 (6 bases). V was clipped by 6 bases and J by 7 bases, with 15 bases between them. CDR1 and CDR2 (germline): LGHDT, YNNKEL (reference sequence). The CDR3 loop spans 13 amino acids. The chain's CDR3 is CASRLQGFSGYTF. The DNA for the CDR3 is TGTGCCAGCAGACTTCAGGGGTTTAGTGGCTACACCTTC.

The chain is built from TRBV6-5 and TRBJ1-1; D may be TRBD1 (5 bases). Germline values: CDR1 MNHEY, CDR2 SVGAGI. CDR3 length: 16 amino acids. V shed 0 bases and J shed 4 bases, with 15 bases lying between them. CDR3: CASSYSPPRVGTEAFF. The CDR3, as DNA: TGTGCCAGCAGTTACTCCCCCCCCAGGGTCGGCACTGAAGCTTTCTTT.

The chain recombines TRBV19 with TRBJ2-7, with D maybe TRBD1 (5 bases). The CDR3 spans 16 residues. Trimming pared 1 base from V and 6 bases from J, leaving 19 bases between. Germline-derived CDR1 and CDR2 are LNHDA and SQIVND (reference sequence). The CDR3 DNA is TGTGCCAGTAGTATAGTTCCGGTGACAGCCCCTCCCGAGCAGTACTTC. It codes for CASSIVPVTAPPEQYF.

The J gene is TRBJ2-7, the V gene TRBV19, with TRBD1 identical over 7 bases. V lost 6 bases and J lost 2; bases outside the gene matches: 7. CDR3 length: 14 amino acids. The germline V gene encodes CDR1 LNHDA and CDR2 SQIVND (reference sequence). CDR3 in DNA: TGTGCCAGTAGGCCCGGGACAGCGCCCTACGAGCAGTACTTC. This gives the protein CASRPGTAPYEQYF.

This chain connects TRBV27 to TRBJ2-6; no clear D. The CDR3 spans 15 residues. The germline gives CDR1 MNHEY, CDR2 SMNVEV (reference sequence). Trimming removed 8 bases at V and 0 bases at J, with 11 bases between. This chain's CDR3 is CASGPPGSGANVLTF. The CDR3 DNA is TGTGCCAGCGGTCCCCCCGGCTCTGGGGCCAACGTCCTGACTTTC.

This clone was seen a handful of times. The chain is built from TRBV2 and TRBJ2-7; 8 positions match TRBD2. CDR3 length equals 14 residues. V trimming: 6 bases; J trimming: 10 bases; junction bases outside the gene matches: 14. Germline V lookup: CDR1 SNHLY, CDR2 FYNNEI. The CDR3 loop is CASREYRTSRSQYF. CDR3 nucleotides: TGTGCCAGCAGGGAATACCGGACTAGCCGCAGCCAGTACTTC. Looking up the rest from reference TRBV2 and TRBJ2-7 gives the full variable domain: EPEVTQTPSHQVTQMGQEVILRCVPISNHLYFYWYRQILGQKVEFLVSFYNNEISEKSEIFDDQFSVERPDGSNFTLKIRSTKLEDSAMYFCASREYRTSRSQYFGPGTRLTVT.

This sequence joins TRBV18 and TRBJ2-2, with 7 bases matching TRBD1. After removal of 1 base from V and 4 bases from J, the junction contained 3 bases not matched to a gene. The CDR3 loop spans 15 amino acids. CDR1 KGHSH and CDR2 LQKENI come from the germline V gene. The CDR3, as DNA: TGTGCCAGCTCACCACGAGGGGGCAGCACCGGGGAGCTGTTTTTT. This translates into CASSPRGGSTGELFF.

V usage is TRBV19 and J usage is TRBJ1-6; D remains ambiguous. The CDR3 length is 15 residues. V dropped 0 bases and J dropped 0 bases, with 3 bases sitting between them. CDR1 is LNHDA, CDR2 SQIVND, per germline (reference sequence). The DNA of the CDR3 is TGTGCCAGTAGTATAGACAGCTCCTATAATTCACCCCTCCACTTT. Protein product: CASSIDSSYNSPLHF.